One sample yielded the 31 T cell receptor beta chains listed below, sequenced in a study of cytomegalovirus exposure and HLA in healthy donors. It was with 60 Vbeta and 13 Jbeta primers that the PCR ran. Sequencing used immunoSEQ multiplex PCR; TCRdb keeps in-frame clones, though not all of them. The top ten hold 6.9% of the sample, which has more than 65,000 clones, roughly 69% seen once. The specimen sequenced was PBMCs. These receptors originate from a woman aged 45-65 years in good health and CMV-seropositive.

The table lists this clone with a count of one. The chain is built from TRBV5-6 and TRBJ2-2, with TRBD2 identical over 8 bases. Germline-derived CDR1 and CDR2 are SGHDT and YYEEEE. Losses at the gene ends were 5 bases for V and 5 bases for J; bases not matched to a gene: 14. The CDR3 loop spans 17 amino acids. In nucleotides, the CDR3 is TGTGCCAGCAGATCCATAGCGGGGCTGAGGGAGACCGGGGAGCTGTTTTTT. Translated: CASRSIAGLRETGELFF.

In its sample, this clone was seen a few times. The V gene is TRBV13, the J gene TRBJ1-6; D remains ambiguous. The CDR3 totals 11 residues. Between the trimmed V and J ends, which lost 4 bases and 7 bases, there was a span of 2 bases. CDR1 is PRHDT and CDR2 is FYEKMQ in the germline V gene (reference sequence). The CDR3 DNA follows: TGTGCCAGCAGCTCAAATTCACCCCTCCACTTT. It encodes CASSSNSPLHF.

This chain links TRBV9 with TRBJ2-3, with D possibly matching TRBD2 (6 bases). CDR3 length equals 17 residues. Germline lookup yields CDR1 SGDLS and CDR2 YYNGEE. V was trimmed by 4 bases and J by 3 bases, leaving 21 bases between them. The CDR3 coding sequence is TGTGCCAGCAGCCCTACCGGGCGCTCACGGGGGACAGATACGCAGTATTTT. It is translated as CASSPTGRSRGTDTQYF.

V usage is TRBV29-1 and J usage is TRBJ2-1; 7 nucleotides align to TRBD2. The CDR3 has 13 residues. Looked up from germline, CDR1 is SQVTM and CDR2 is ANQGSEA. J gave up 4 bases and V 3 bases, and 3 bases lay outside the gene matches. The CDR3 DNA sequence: TGCAGCGTTGATAGCGGGCAATACAATGAGCAGTTCTTC. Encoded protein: CSVDSGQYNEQFF.

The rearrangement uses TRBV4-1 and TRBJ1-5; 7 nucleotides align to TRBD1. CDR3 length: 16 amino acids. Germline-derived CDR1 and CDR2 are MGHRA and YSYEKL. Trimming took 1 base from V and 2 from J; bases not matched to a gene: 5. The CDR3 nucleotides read TGCGCCAGCAGCCAAGCGACAGGGATTGGCAATCAGCCCCAGCATTTT. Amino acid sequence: CASSQATGIGNQPQHF.

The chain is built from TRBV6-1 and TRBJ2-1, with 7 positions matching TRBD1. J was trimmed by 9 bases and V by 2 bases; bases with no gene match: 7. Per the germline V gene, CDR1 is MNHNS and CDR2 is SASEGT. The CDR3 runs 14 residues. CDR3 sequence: CASSEPTGAGEQFF. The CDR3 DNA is TGTGCCAGCAGTGAACCCACAGGGGCGGGTGAGCAGTTCTTC.

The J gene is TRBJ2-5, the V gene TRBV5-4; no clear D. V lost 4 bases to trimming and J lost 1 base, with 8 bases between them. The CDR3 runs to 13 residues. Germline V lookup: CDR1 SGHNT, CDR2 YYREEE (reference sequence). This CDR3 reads CASSTQSQETQYF. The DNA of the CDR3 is TGTGCCAGCAGCACACAAAGCCAAGAGACCCAGTACTTC.

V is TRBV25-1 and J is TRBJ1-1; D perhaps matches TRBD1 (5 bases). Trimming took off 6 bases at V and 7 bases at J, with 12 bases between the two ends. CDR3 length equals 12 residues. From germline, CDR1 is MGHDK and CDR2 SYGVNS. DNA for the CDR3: TGTGCCAGCAGCTCGGGACTCGGTGAAGCTTTCTTT. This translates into CASSSGLGEAFF.

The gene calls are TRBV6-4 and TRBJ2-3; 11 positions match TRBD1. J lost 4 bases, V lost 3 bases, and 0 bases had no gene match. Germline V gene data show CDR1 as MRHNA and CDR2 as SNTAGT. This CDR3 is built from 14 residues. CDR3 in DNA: TGTGCCAGCAGTGAGGGACAGGGGGCAGATACGCAGTATTTT. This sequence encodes CASSEGQGADTQYF.

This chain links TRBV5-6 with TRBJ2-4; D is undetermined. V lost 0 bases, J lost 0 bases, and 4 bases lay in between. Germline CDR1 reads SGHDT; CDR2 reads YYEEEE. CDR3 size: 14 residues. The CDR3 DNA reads TGTGCCAGCAGCTTGGGACTAGCCAAAAACATTCAGTACTTC. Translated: CASSLGLAKNIQYF. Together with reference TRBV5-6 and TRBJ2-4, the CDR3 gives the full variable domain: DAGVTQSPTHLIKTRGQQVTLRCSPKSGHDTVSWYQQALGQGPQFIFQYYEEEERQRGNFPDRFSGHQFPNYSSELNVNALLLGDSALYLCASSLGLAKNIQYFGAGTRLSVL.

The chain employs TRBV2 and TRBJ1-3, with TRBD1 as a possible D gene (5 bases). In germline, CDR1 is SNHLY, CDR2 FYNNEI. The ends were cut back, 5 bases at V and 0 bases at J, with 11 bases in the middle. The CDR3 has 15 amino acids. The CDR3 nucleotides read TGTGCCAGCAGTTACAGGCTACGCTCTGGAAACACCATATATTTT. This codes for CASSYRLRSGNTIYF.

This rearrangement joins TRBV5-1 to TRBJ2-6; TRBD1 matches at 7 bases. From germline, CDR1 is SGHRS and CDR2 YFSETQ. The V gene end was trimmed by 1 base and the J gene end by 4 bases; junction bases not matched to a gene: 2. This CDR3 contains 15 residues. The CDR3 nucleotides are TGCGCCAGCAGCTTGACAGGGGTCGGGGCCAACGTCCTGACTTTC. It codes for CASSLTGVGANVLTF.

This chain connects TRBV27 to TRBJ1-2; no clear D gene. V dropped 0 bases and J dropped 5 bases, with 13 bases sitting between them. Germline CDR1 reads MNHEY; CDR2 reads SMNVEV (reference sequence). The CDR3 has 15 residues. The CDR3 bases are TGTGCCAGCAGTTTATCCCCGGGAACCTTGTATGGCTACACCTTC. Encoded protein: CASSLSPGTLYGYTF.

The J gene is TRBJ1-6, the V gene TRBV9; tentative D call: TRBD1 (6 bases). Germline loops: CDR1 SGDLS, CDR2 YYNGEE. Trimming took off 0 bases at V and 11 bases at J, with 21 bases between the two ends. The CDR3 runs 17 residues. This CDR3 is CASSVVGLGAASPPLHF. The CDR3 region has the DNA TGTGCCAGCAGCGTAGTCGGGTTGGGGGCTGCTTCGCCACCCCTCCACTTT.

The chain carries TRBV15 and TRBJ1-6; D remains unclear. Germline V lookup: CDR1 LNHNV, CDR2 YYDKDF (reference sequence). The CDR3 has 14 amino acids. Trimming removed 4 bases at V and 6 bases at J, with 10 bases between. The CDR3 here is CATSIGLSNSPLHF. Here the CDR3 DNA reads TGTGCCACCAGCATCGGACTGTCTAATTCACCCCTCCACTTT. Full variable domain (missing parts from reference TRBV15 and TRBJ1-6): DAMVIQNPRYQVTQFGKPVTLSCSQTLNHNVMYWYQQKSSQAPKLLFHYYDKDFNNEADTPDNFQSRRPNTSFCFLDIRSPGLGDTAMYLCATSIGLSNSPLHFGNGTRLTVT.

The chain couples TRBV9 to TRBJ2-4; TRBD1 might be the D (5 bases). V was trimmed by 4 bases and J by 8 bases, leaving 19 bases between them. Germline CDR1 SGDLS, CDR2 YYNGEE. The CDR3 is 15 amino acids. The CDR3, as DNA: TGTGCCAGCAGCCCCTCCGCTCGCGCACAGGACATTCAGTACTTC. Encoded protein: CASSPSARAQDIQYF. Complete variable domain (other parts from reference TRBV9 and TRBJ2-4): DSGVTQTPKHLITATGQRVTLRCSPRSGDLSVYWYQQSLDQGLQFLIQYYNGEERAKGNILERFSAQQFPDLHSELNLSSLELGDSALYFCASSPSARAQDIQYFGAGTRLSVL.

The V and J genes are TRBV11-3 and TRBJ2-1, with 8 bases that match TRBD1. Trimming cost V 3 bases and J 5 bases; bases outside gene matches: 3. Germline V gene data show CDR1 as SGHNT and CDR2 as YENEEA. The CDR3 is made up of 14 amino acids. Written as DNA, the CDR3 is TGTGCCAGCAGCTTGGACAGGGAAGACAATGAGCAGTTCTTC. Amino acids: CASSLDREDNEQFF.

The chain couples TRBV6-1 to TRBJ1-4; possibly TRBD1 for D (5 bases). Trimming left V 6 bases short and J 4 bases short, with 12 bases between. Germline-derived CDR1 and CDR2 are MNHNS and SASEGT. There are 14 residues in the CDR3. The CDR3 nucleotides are TGTGCCAGCAGCGACTGGACACGTAATGAAAAACTGTTTTTT. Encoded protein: CASSDWTRNEKLFF.

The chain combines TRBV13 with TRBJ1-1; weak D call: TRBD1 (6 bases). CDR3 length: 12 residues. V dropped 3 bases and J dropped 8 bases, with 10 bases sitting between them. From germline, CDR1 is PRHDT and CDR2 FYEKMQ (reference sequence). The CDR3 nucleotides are TGTGCCAGCAGCTTCAGGGGCAACGAAGCTTTCTTT. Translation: CASSFRGNEAFF.

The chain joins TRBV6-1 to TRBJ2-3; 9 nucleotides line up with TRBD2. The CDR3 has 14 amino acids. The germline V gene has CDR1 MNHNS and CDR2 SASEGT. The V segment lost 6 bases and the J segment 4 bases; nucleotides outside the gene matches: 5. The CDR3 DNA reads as TGTGCCAGCAGGAAGCGGGGGGTCTCAGATACGCAGTATTTT. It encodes CASRKRGVSDTQYF.

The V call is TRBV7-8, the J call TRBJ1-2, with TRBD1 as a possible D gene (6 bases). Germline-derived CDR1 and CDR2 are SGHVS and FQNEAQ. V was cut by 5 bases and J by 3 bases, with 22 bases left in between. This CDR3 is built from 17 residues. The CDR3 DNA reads TGTGCCAGCAGCCCGAAAGGAGCTTACAGGGCGGACTATGGCTACACCTTC. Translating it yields CASSPKGAYRADYGYTF.

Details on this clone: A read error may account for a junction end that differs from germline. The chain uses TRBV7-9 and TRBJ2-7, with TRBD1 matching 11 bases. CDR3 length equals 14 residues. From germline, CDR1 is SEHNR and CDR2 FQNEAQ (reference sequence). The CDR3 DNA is TGTTCCAGCAGCTTGGGACAGGGGGCCTACGAGCAGTACTTC. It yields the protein CSSSLGQGAYEQYF.

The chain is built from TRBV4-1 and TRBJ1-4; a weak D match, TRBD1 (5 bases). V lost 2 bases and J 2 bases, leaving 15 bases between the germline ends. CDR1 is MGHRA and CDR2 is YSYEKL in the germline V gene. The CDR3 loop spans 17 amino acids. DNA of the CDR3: TGCGCCAGCAGCCAATGGAGCCAGGGAATTACTAATGAAAAACTGTTTTTT. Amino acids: CASSQWSQGITNEKLFF.

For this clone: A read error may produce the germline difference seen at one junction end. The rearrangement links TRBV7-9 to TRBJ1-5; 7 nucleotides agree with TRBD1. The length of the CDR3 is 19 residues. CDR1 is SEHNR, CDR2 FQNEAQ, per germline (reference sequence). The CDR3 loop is CSSSLASGDSEHSNQPQHF. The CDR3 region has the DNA TGTTCCAGCAGCTTAGCGTCCGGGGACAGCGAACATAGCAATCAGCCCCAGCATTTT.

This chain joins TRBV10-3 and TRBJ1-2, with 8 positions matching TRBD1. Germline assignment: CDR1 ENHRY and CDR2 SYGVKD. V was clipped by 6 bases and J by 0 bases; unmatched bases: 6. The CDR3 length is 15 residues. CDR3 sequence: CAIRLQGETNYGYTF. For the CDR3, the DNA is TGTGCCATCAGACTACAGGGGGAGACTAACTATGGCTACACCTTC.

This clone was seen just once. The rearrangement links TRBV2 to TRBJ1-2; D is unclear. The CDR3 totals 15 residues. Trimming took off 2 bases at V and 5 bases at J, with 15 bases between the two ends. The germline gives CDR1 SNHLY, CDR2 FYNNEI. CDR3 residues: CASSESRRVIYGYTF. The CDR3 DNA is TGTGCCAGCAGTGAAAGCCGGCGGGTGATTTATGGCTACACCTTC.

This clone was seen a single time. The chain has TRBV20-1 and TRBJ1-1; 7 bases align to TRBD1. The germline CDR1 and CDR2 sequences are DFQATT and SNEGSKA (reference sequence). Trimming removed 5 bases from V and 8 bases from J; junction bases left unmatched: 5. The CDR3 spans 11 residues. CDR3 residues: CSALRQGEAFF. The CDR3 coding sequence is TGCAGTGCTCTGAGACAGGGCGAAGCTTTCTTT.

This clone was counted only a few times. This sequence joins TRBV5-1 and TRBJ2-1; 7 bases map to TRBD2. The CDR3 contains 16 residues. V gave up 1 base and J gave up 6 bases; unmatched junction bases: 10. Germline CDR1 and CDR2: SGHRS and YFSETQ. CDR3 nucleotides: TGCGCCAGCAGCTTGCACCGGGACTACGAGGCCAATGAGCAGTTCTTC. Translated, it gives CASSLHRDYEANEQFF.

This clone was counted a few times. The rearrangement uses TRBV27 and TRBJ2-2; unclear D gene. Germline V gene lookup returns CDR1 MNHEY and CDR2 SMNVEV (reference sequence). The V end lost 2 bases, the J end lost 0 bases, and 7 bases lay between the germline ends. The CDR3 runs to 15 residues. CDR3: CASSLVFANTGELFF. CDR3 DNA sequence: TGTGCCAGCAGTTTAGTTTTCGCGAACACCGGGGAGCTGTTTTTT.

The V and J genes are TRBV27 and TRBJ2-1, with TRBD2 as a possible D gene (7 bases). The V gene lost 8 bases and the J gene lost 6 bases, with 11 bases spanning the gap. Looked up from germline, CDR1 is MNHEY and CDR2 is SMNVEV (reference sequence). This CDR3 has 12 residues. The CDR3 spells CASGGDINEQFF. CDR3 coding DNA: TGTGCCAGCGGGGGGGACATCAATGAGCAGTTCTTC.

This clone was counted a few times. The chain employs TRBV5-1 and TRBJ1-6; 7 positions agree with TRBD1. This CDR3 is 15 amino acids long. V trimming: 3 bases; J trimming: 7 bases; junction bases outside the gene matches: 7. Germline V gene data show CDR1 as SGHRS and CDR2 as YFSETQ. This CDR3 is CASSWAGTDNSPLHF. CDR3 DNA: TGCGCCAGCAGCTGGGCCGGGACAGACAATTCACCCCTCCACTTT. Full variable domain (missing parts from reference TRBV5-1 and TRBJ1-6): KAGVTQTPRYLIKTRGQQVTLSCSPISGHRSVSWYQQTPGQGLQFLFEYFSETQRNKGNFPGRFSGRQFSNSRSEMNVSTLELGDSALYLCASSWAGTDNSPLHFGNGTRLTVT.